A selection of T cell receptor beta chains follows, all from one sample in a study of control samples from healthy donors and cancer patients. Repertoires were generated with immunoSEQ multiplex PCR, while TCRdb's copy carries only in-frame clones and drops some. The sample yields 100,000 to 150,000 clones, roughly 92% seen once. Sequenced sample: blood. These receptors all come from a woman aged 18-35 years in good health. Each CDR3 is given with its conserved first and last residue. Each record gives: D gene, clone size, J gene, V gene, CDR3 DNA, CDR3 protein. A D gene is named only where the DNA matches it firmly. Only part of the rows carry a size: once, few, many, or a class if the clone is expanded.

. | . | TRBJ2-5 | TRBV5-1 | TGCGCCAGCAGCTTGGCCATAAGGGACCAGACCCAGTACTTC | CASSLAIRDQTQYF
TRBD1 | . | TRBJ1-1 | TRBV7-9 | TGTGCCAGCAGCTTAGCCGTTAGACAGGGCTCAGAAGCTTTCTTT | CASSLAVRQGSEAFF
. | . | TRBJ2-3 | TRBV6-5 | TGTGCCAGCAGGCAGGAGGGGTCAGGGACGCAGTATTTT | CASRQEGSGTQYF
. | . | TRBJ2-3 | TRBV7-9 | TGTGCCAGCAGCCCCCCAGGCGCAGATACGCAGTATTTT | CASSPPGADTQYF
. | . | TRBJ2-6 | TRBV5-8 | TGTGCCAGCAGCTTCGACGGCTTTGGGGCCAACGTCCTGACTTTC | CASSFDGFGANVLTF
TRBD1 | . | TRBJ1-4 | TRBV19 | TGTGCCAGTCAAAGGACAGGGGGTCGAGCTAATGAAAAACTGTTTTTT | CASQRTGGRANEKLFF
. | . | TRBJ2-3 | TRBV9 | TGTGCCAGCAGCGTAGAAAGCGGCACAGATACGCAGTATTTT | CASSVESGTDTQYF
. | . | TRBJ2-7 | TRBV9 | TGTGCCAGCAGCGGACCAGGCAGAAGGTTCTACGAGCAGTACTTC | CASSGPGRRFYEQYF
TRBD2 | . | TRBJ2-3 | TRBV7-9 | TGTGCCAGCAGCTTAGTAGGACTAGCGGCAGATACGCAGTATTTT | CASSLVGLAADTQYF
. | once | TRBJ1-5 | TRBV28 | TGTGCCACCAGTTTTGGCAATCAGCCCCAGCATTTT | CATSFGNQPQHF
. | . | TRBJ2-1 | TRBV12-5 | TGTGCTAGTGGTTTGACAAATATCAAGCAGTTCTTC | CASGLTNIKQFF
. | . | TRBJ1-1 | TRBV10-1 | TGCGCCAGCAGTGAGTTTAGGCCAGGGGAGGTCACTGAAGCTTTCTTT | CASSEFRPGEVTEAFF
. | . | TRBJ1-6 | TRBV4-3 | TGCGCCAGCAGCCCCAACCAGGGAAAGTCTGGTTCACCCCTCCACTTT | CASSPNQGKSGSPLHF
. | . | TRBJ2-3 | TRBV11-2 | TGTGCCAGCAGCGTAGGCCCTCTTGGACAGCCGCCTAGCACAGATACGCAGTATTTT | CASSVGPLGQPPSTDTQYF
. | . | TRBJ1-1 | TRBV4-3 | TGCGCCAGCAGCCAAGATAATAGGGGGAACACTGAAGCTTTCTTT | CASSQDNRGNTEAFF
. | once | TRBJ2-1 | TRBV10-1 | TGCGCCAGCTCTCTAGGGCCAGCCTACAATGAGCAGTTCTTC | CASSLGPAYNEQFF
. | . | TRBJ1-2 | TRBV9 | TGTGCCAGCAGCGTGAGCGGGGGGATCTATGGCTACACCTTC | CASSVSGGIYGYTF
. | . | TRBJ2-2 | TRBV6-1 | TGTGCCAGCAGTGTCGCCGTGGAGGCGAACACCGGGGAGCTGTTTTTT | CASSVAVEANTGELFF
TRBD1 | . | TRBJ1-2 | TRBV30 | TGTGCCTGGAGTGTACAGGGGGCTTGGGGCTACACCTTC | CAWSVQGAWGYTF
. | . | TRBJ2-1 | TRBV19 | TGTGCCAGTAGTATACCCCCCCCGGCAGGGGGACTTAGTGAGCAGTTCTTC | CASSIPPPAGGLSEQFF
. | . | TRBJ1-1 | TRBV7-9 | TGTGCCAGCAGTCATGGCGGGGGCACTGAAGCTTTCTTT | CASSHGGGTEAFF
. | . | TRBJ2-2 | TRBV3-1/TRBV3-2 | TGTGCCAGCAGTGGCATATTACGAGGGAGCACCGGGGAGCTGTTTTTT | CASSGILRGSTGELFF